This TCR beta chain is from a study of cytomegalovirus exposure and HLA in healthy donors. Across the whole study: A prior study identified some 100 million unique TCR beta sequences from some 200 million T cells. Study-wide points: Per a prior analysis, the majority of TCR beta V segments were productive roughly 87% or roughly 30% of the time. In a later analysis, specific HLA alleles were associated with under 20,000 TCR beta sequences at a 0.05 false discovery rate.

A word on this clone: What it binds is unknown.

The PCR contained 60 Vbeta and 13 Jbeta primers. Repertoires were generated with immunoSEQ multiplex PCR, while TCRdb's copy carries only in-frame clones and drops some. Of approximately 220,000 clones detected, approximately 80% appear once; the ten largest clones hold 0.71%. The clonotype comes from a boy aged 2 to 10 in good health and CMV-seronegative. Sequenced material: PBMCs.

CDR3 protein: CASSALTGGTGALHEQFF. CDR3 in DNA: TGTGCCAGCAGCGCCCTAACGGGGGGGACAGGGGCCTTACATGAGCAGTTCTTC. This sequence joins TRBV7-9 and TRBJ2-1, with 10 positions matching TRBD1. V was clipped by 5 bases and J by 8 bases; unmatched bases: 18. Per germline, CDR1 SEHNR and CDR2 FQNEAQ (reference sequence). This CDR3 region has 18 residues.